These 2 T cell receptor beta chains came from one sample sequenced in a study of cytomegalovirus exposure and HLA in healthy donors. The method was immunoSEQ multiplex PCR; TCRdb's version includes in-frame clones alone and lacks a portion of them. The sample records approximately 99,000 clones, approximately 94% being singletons. Specimen: PBMCs. The receptor set was obtained from a woman aged 18 to 35 in good health and CMV-seronegative.

The chain recombines TRBV28 with TRBJ1-1; D is possibly TRBD1 (5 bases). CDR1 and CDR2 (germline): MDHEN, SYDVKM. This CDR3 has 16 residues. The V end lost 3 bases, the J end lost 4 bases, and 18 bases lay between the germline ends. The CDR3 reads CASSFPAGRGTTEAFF. CDR3 nucleotides: TGTGCCAGCAGTTTCCCGGCTGGGCGGGGGACCACTGAAGCTTTCTTT.

The rearrangement uses TRBV28 and TRBJ1-2; 9 bases fit TRBD1. The CDR3 is made up of 14 amino acids. Germline trimming cut 5 bases from V and 4 bases from J; bases unmatched to any gene: 5. Germline loops: CDR1 MDHEN, CDR2 SYDVKM. CDR3: CASSVTGGTYGYTF. DNA for the CDR3: TGTGCCAGCAGTGTAACAGGGGGCACCTATGGCTACACCTTC.